The 9 T cell receptor beta chains listed next were all sequenced from one sample in a study of T cells after yellow fever vaccination. Each CDR3 protein is one row after TCRdb ran MiXCR on the 5' RACE reads. Of hundreds of thousands of distinct CDR3 sequences in the sample, 7% to 10% were seen once. Source: PBMCs, taken roughly seven weeks after the first yellow fever vaccination. Receptor source: a man in his late teens or twenties who received the YFV17D yellow fever vaccine.

The rearrangement links TRBV9 to TRBJ1-3; D may be TRBD1 (5 bases). Germline lookup yields CDR1 SGDLS and CDR2 YYNGEE. V shed 0 bases and J shed 3 bases, with 7 bases lying between them. The length of the CDR3 is 14 residues. The CDR3 DNA is TGTGCCAGCAGCGTAGGGGGGATTGGAAACACCATATATTTT. The encoded protein is CASSVGGIGNTIYF.

This clonotype was detected only a few times. This chain uses TRBV9 with TRBJ2-7; perhaps TRBD1 as D (6 bases). Trimming cost V 0 bases and J 4 bases, with 14 bases left between them. Per the germline V gene, CDR1 is SGDLS and CDR2 is YYNGEE. CDR3 length equals 15 residues. The CDR3: CASSVGPGAFYEQYF. The CDR3 coding sequence is TGTGCCAGCAGCGTAGGCCCAGGGGCCTTTTACGAGCAGTACTTC.

This clonotype was detected ten times or more. The V call is TRBV9, the J call TRBJ2-3, with D unclear. The CDR3 totals 14 residues. CDR1 is SGDLS and CDR2 is YYNGEE in the germline V gene. The V end lost 0 bases, the J end lost 0 bases, and 5 bases lay between the germline ends. CDR3 nucleotide sequence: TGTGCCAGCAGCGTAGAGGTCAGCACAGATACGCAGTATTTT. Protein sequence: CASSVEVSTDTQYF.

This clonotype occurred many times. The rearrangement joins TRBV5-4 to TRBJ2-5; D might be TRBD2 (6 bases). This CDR3 spans 14 amino acids. Trimming removed 1 base from V and 6 bases from J, with 13 bases in between. Germline V gives CDR1 SGHNT, CDR2 YYREEE (reference sequence). CDR3 region: CASSLYVGRKTQYF. The CDR3, as DNA: TGTGCCAGCAGCTTGTATGTGGGGAGGAAGACCCAGTACTTC.

In its sample, this clonotype was seen a few times. The CDR3 here is CASSRATTEAFF. The CDR3, as DNA: TGTGCCAGCAGCCGTGCGACCACTGAAGCTTTCTTT. The chain links TRBV7-2 to TRBJ1-1; the D is unclear. Germline lookup yields CDR1 SGHTA and CDR2 FQGNSA. Trimming left V 5 bases short and J 4 bases short, with 8 bases between. This CDR3 is 12 amino acids long. Full variable domain (outside the CDR3, taken from reference TRBV7-2 and TRBJ1-1): GAGVSQSPSNKVTEKGKDVELRCDPISGHTALYWYRQSLGQGLEFLIYFQGNSAPDKSGLPSDRFSAERTGGSVSTLTIQRTQQEDSAVYLCASSRATTEAFFGQGTRLTVV.

This clonotype showed up many times. The V and J genes are TRBV5-1 and TRBJ2-3, with D unclear. The CDR3 length is 13 residues. V was clipped by 2 bases and J by 1 base, with 5 bases between them. Germline-derived CDR1 and CDR2 are SGHRS and YFSETQ. CDR3 loop: CASSFPGTDTQYF. The DNA for the CDR3 is TGCGCCAGCAGCTTCCCAGGCACAGATACGCAGTATTTT.

This clonotype showed up many times. V is TRBV4-1 and J is TRBJ1-2; D is uncertain. Germline V gene sequence: CDR1 MGHRA, CDR2 YSYEKL. The V and J ends lost 0 bases and 0 bases respectively, with 11 bases between them. CDR3 length equals 16 residues. The CDR3 is CASSQDRTSANYGYTF. The CDR3 DNA reads TGCGCCAGCAGCCAAGATCGTACGTCGGCTAACTATGGCTACACCTTC.

Ten or more counts support this clonotype. V is TRBV12-3 or TRBV12-4 and J is TRBJ2-5; D may be TRBD2 (5 bases). V lost 1 base and J lost 5, with 17 bases in between. This CDR3 region has 16 residues. The CDR3 DNA is TGTGCCAGCAGTTTAGAGGCCGGTCGGGATGGGGAGACCCAGTACTTC. Its translation: CASSLEAGRDGETQYF.

V and J are TRBV7-2 and TRBJ2-1; no firm D call. CDR1 is SGHTA and CDR2 is FQGNSA in the germline V gene. This CDR3 is built from 17 residues. Trimming took 2 bases from V and 0 from J, leaving 14 bases between them. This CDR3 reads CASSLQPPASSYNEQFF. The CDR3 DNA sequence: TGTGCCAGCAGCTTACAACCCCCCGCGAGCTCCTACAATGAGCAGTTCTTC.